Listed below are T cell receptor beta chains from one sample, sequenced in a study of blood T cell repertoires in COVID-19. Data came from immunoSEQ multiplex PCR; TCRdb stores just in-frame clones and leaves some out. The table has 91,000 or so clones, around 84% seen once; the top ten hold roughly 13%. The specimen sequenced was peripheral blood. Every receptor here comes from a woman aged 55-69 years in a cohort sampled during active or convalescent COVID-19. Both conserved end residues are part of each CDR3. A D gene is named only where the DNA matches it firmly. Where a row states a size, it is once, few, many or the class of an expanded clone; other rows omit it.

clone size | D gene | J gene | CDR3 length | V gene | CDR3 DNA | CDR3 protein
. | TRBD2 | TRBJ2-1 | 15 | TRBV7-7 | TGTGCTAGCAGCGTCGCGGGGGGCCCGGGGAATGAGCAGTTCTTC | CASSVAGGPGNEQFF
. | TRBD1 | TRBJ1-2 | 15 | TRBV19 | TGTGCCAGTAGTGTAGCAGGGGGGACCCGGGAAGGCTACACCTTC | CASSVAGGTREGYTF
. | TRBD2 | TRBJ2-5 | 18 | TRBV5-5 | TGTGCCAGCAGCTTTACACTAGCGGGGGGCCCCCTTCAAGAGACCCAGTACTTC | CASSFTLAGGPLQETQYF
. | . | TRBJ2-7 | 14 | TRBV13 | TGTGCCAGCAGCCCCCGACTCGTCTCCTACGAGCAGTACTTC | CASSPRLVSYEQYF
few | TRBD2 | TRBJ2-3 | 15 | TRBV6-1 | TGTGCCAGCAGTGACGGGGGGGAAGGCACAGATACGCAGTATTTT | CASSDGGEGTDTQYF
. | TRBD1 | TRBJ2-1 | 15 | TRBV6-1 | TGTGCCAGCAGGGAAGAGGGGGCCAGTTACAATGAGCAGTTCTTC | CASREEGASYNEQFF
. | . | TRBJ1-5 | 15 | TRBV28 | TGTGCCAGCAGCCCCGCAGGGTTGAGCAATCAGCCCCAGCATTTT | CASSPAGLSNQPQHF
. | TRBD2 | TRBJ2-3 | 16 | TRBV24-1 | TGTGCCACCAGTGATCCACTAGCGGGGGAGGTAGATACGCAGTATTTT | CATSDPLAGEVDTQYF
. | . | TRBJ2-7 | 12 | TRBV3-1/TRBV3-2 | TGTGCCAGCAGCCCTTCCCCCTACGAGCAGTACTTC | CASSPSPYEQYF
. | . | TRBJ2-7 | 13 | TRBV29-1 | TGCAGCGTTGAAAGACCAGGGAGGTACGAGCAGTACTTC | CSVERPGRYEQYF
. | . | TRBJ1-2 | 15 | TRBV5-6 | TGTGCCAGCAGCTTAACAGGGCTGTTTTACTATGGCTACACCTTC | CASSLTGLFYYGYTF
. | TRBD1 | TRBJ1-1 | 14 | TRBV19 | TGTGCCAGTATCGGTGGACAGGGGAACACTGAAGCTTTCTTT | CASIGGQGNTEAFF
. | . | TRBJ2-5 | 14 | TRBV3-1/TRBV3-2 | TGTGCCAGCAGCCGGACAGTAGTTGAAGAGACCCAGTACTTC | CASSRTVVEETQYF
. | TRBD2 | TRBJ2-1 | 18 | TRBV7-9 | TGTGCCAGCAGCTTAGGTGGCCAGGGGACTAGCAGAGGAGATGAGCAGTTCTTC | CASSLGGQGTSRGDEQFF
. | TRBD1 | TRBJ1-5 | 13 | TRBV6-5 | TGTGCCAGCAAAGGGACAGTCAATCAGCCCCAGCATTTT | CASKGTVNQPQHF
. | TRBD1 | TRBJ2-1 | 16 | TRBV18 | TGTGCCAGCTCACCACCAGGGGACAGGGGCTACAATGAGCAGTTCTTC | CASSPPGDRGYNEQFF
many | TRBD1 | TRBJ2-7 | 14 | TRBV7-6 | TGTGCCAGCAGCTTCGAGGACAGGGGGGGCGAGCAGTACTTC | CASSFEDRGGEQYF
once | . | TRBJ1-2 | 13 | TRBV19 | TGTGCCAGTAGGGAGAGGGGGAACTATGGCTACACCTTC | CASRERGNYGYTF
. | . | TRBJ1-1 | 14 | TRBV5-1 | TGCGCCAGCAGCTTGGGGACAAGGGACACTGAAGCTTTCTTT | CASSLGTRDTEAFF
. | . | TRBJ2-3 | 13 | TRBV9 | TGTGCCAGCAGCGTAGTAAGCGGGGATACGCAGTATTTT | CASSVVSGDTQYF
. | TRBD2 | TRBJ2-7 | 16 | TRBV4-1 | TGCGCCAGCAGCCTTCAACCGGGGGGGGGCTTTTACGAGCAGTACTTC | CASSLQPGGGFYEQYF
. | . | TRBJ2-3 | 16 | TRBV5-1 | TGCGCCAGCAGCTTGGGGGTAGCGGCTGTCACAGATACGCAGTATTTT | CASSLGVAAVTDTQYF
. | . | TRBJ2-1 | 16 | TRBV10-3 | TGTGCCATCAGTGGAGGCGGACCGGAGGCCTACAATGAGCAGTTCTTC | CAISGGGPEAYNEQFF
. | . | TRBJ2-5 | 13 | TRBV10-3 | TGTGCCATCAGTGGGGGCCCCCAAGAGACCCAGTACTTC | CAISGGPQETQYF
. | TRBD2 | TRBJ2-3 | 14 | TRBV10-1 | TGCGCCAGCAGTGGACTAGCGAGCACAGATACGCAGTATTTT | CASSGLASTDTQYF
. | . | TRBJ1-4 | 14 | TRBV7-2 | TGTGCCAGCAGCTTACGGTCTGCGAATGAAAAACTGTTTTTT | CASSLRSANEKLFF
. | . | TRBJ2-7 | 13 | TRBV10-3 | TGTGCCATTCACTCGGGGGTGGCCTACGAGCAGTACTTC | CAIHSGVAYEQYF
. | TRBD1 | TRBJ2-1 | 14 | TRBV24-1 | TGTGCCACCAGTGGGGGACAGGGTCGCAATGAGCAGTTCTTC | CATSGGQGRNEQFF
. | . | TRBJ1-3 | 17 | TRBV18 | TGTGCCAGCTCACCAGAAATCGCGACAGTCTCTGGAAACACCATATATTTT | CASSPEIATVSGNTIYF
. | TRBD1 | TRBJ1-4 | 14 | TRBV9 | TGTGCCAGCAGCCCCGGGGACAGTAATGAAAAACTGTTTTTT | CASSPGDSNEKLFF
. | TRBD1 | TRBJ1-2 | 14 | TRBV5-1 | TGCGCCAGCAGCTCGGACAGGGGTAGCGGTGGCTACACCTTC | CASSSDRGSGGYTF
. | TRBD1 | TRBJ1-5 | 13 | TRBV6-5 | TGTGCCAGCAGTTCCTACCGAGACAGGGGTTGGCATTTT | CASSSYRDRGWHF
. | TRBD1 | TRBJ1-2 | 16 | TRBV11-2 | TGTGCCAGCAGCTTCGGGGACCCGGGACAGACCTATGGCTACACCTTC | CASSFGDPGQTYGYTF
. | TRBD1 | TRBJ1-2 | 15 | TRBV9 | TGTGCCAGCAGCGTGGACAGGTACCCCTGGGAGGGCTACACCTTC | CASSVDRYPWEGYTF
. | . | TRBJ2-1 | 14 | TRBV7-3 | TGTGCCAGCAGCCACGAAGGAGCATACAATGAGCAGTTCTTC | CASSHEGAYNEQFF
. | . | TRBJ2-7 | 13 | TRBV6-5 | TGTGCCAGCAGGTACAGCGGCTCCTACGAGCAGTACTTC | CASRYSGSYEQYF
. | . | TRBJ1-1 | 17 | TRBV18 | TGTGCCAGCTCACCCCAAGGAGGGAACCTCATGAACACTGAAGCTTTCTTT | CASSPQGGNLMNTEAFF
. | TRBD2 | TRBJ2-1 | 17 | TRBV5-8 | TGTGCCAGCAGCTTGTATAGCGGGGGGGAGTTTGCCAATGAGCAGTTCTTC | CASSLYSGGEFANEQFF
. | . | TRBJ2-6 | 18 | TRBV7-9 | TGTGCCAGCAGCTTAGGGGCCAGGGGTTTCTCTGGGGCCAACGTCCTGACTTTC | CASSLGARGFSGANVLTF
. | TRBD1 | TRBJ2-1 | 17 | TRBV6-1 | TGTGCCAGCAGTGTAGAGGGGGCAACAATCTTGGTCAATGAGCAGTTCTTC | CASSVEGATILVNEQFF
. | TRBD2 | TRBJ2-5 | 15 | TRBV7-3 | TGTGCCAGCAGCTTAACGGGGACTAGCACAGAGACCCAGTACTTC | CASSLTGTSTETQYF
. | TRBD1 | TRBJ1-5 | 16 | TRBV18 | TGTGCCAGCTCACCTGGGACAGGTGATAGCAATCAGCCCCAGCATTTT | CASSPGTGDSNQPQHF
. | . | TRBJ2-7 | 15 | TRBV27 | TGTGCCAGCAGATTGCAGCGTACGGTCCCCTACGAGCAGTACTTC | CASRLQRTVPYEQYF
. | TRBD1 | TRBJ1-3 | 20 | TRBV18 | TGTGCCAGCTCACCACTAAGGGCCGACAGGGAGTACCTCTGGACAAACACCATATATTTT | CASSPLRADREYLWTNTIYF
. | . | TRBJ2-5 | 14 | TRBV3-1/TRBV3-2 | TGTGCCAGCAGCCAAGATTCGGCGGCCCGGGAAATGAACTTC | CASSQDSAAREMNF
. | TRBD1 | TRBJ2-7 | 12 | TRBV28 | TGTGCCAGTAGACAGGGGATCTACGAGCAGTACTTC | CASRQGIYEQYF
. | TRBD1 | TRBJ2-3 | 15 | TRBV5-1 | TGCGCCAGCAGCGGGTCGACAGGGGGCACAGATACGCAGTATTTT | CASSGSTGGTDTQYF